The sequence of this TCR beta chain was determined in a study of metastatic and nonmetastatic thyroid tumors. Overall study: Patients with malignant and benign thyroid disease provided blood and tumor or nodule tissue, whose repertoires were compared.

Study-wide results and limits: When malignant thyroid tumors were compared with benign nodules, TCR beta diversity was reportedly significantly higher in the malignant tumors. This held in both blood and tumor samples.

Thyroid surgery took place with no prior treatment in any patient. TCRdb called clones again from the PCR reads with MiXCR. The profile shows tens of thousands of clones, roughly a quarter of them singletons. With respect to this clone: The antigen is undetermined.

The CDR3 loop spans 14 amino acids. CDR1 and CDR2 (germline): MDHEN, SYDVKM. J was trimmed by 12 bases and V by 5 bases; bases with no gene match: 12. The chain employs TRBV28 and TRBJ2-7; 11 bases are a match to TRBD1. Source material: blood. This receptor was identified in a female donor with papillary thyroid cancer or a benign thyroid nodule (not recorded which). Some clones in this sample may be carry-over from other donors' samples. Written as DNA, the CDR3 is TGTGCCAGCAGTCCCTCCTGGACAGGGGGCTTCGGGTACTTC. Protein product: CASSPSWTGGFGYF. Supplemented by reference TRBV28 and TRBJ2-7, the full variable domain reads DVKVTQSSRYLVKRTGEKVFLECVQDMDHENMFWYRQDPGLGLRLIYFSYDVKMKEKGDIPEGYSVSREKKERFSLILESASTNQTSMYLCASSPSWTGGFGYFGPGTRLTVT.